The rows below give T cell receptor beta chains drawn from one sample of a study of shared clonotypes between healthy human individuals. The table came from immunoSEQ multiplex PCR; TCRdb's copy has only in-frame clones and leaves some out. Of hundreds of thousands of clones listed, roughly 95% are singletons. The sequenced material came from naive CD8+ T cells sorted from blood. The receptors shown here come from a woman under 40 in good health. The conserved cysteine and the conserved F or W are not part of the CDR3 here. Only some rows state a clone size, as once, few, many or a class for expanded clones.

abundance	v_gene	CDR3aa
-	TRBV10-1	ASSEGGYEQY
-	TRBV5-6	ASSLVGRGDTQY
-	TRBV6-1	ASSDMRQGGTLAQH
-	TRBV28	ASSTGGQPQH
-	TRBV5-6	ASSLRTGPLWGYGYT
-	TRBV9	ASSRTGELF
-	TRBV27	ASSLSGSTNEKLF
once	TRBV28	ASSLSTLAPYNEQF
-	TRBV27	ASSPGRWAQETQY
-	TRBV4-1	ASSQGTGYRTEAF
-	TRBV5-8	ASSFVAMGGSEAF
once	TRBV27	ASSLNRETYNEQF
-	TRBV5-8	ASSPGRGVGYT
-	TRBV19	ASSIDSSGFSYEQY
-	TRBV18	ASSRDRVSGYT
-	TRBV6-1	ASSEGVREQY
-	TRBV28	ASLGLAASYEQY
-	TRBV27	ASTATGGKNIQY
-	TRBV7-6	ASSLDRQRPSSGANVLT
-	TRBV28	ASSTIAGEGNTIY
-	TRBV6-1	ASSEALISSTDTQY
once	TRBV7-8	ASSLAEGRIYGQPQH
-	TRBV5-1	ASSRLAGGQYNEQF
once	TRBV5-6	ASTYGQGGYEQY
-	TRBV11-2	ASSLTGTGTSGANVLT
-	TRBV28	ASRPPGQGVYEQY
-	TRBV19	ASSPRGAGGRNEQF
-	TRBV7-9	ASSPRDSGETQY
-	TRBV29-1	SINPGGTSQF
-	TRBV5-4	ASTLGGEPYSYEQY
few	TRBV5-1	ASSWDRGPEQY
-	TRBV5-1	ASSLEVAYEQY
-	TRBV11-2	ASSLVLWGGDYGYT
-	TRBV7-9	ASSLGFGEQY
once	TRBV27	ASSWTSGSSVTGELF
once	TRBV28	ASRARGGTEAF
-	TRBV5-8	ASSPGIGAASYEQY
once	TRBV2	ASSEWQSSTDTQY
-	TRBV27	ASIHRGAPKLPLWGYT
-	TRBV6-4	ASSEFLQMNTGELF
-	TRBV6-5	ASRDGHYGYT
-	TRBV5-1	ASSPGPYSTEAF
-	TRBV27	ASSLFQPPDTQY
-	TRBV11-2	ASSLGPGQATVITYEQY
-	TRBV2	ASRASGSSYNEQF